The 30 T cell receptor beta chains in this list originate from one sample, sequenced in a study of blood T cell repertoires in COVID-19 (TCRdb year 2020). The library was prepared using the immunoSEQ multiplex PCR assay. In its TCRdb copy, this immuneACCESS table keeps in-frame sequences only and misses some clones. Where compared with another copy, unresolved V genes explain less than half of these, and the others have no known cause. Counted in this sample were 150,000 to 170,000 clones; about 81% of them appeared once. In total, the top ten clones hold about 7.3% of the sample. Sequenced sample: PBMCs or T cells enriched from blood (not recorded which). The origin of the receptors is a man aged 45-65 years who had recovered from COVID-19.

This chain links TRBV5-4 with TRBJ2-5; 12 bases align to TRBD2. The junction had 7 bases not matched to a gene; V was cut back by 2 bases and J by 2 bases. This CDR3 has 17 amino acids. In germline, CDR1 is SGHNT, CDR2 YYREEE (reference sequence). CDR3 sequence (DNA): TGTGCCAGCAGCTTTGGTATACTAGCGGGGGGACAAGAGACCCAGTACTTC. Its translation is CASSFGILAGGQETQYF.

The genes are TRBV3-1 (or the pseudogene TRBV3-2) and TRBJ1-2; 11 nucleotides line up with TRBD1. V was clipped by 4 bases and J by 3 bases; unmatched bases: 7. Germline CDR1 LGHDT, CDR2 YNNKEL (reference sequence). The CDR3 length is 16 residues. The CDR3 sequence is CASSRTGGVVDYGYTF. In DNA form, the CDR3 reads TGTGCCAGCAGCCGGACAGGGGGCGTCGTTGACTATGGCTACACCTTC.

The chain is built from TRBV6-5 and TRBJ1-4; 8 nucleotides agree with TRBD1. This CDR3 spans 15 amino acids. V gave up 5 bases and J gave up 7 bases; unmatched junction bases: 9. Per germline, CDR1 MNHEY and CDR2 SVGAGI. The CDR3 DNA is TGTGCCAGCAGTCCACCGACAGGGGAGGCTGAAAAACTGTTTTTT. It is translated as CASSPPTGEAEKLFF.

The chain combines TRBV7-2 with TRBJ1-4, with 8 bases aligning to TRBD1. The CDR3 is 14 residues long. Trimming removed 5 bases from V and 5 bases from J; junction bases left unmatched: 4. Germline V gene lookup returns CDR1 SGHTA and CDR2 FQGNSA. CDR3 sequence (DNA): TGTGCCAGCAGCATCAGACAGGGGAATGAAAAACTGTTTTTT. It specifies CASSIRQGNEKLFF.

The V call is TRBV4-1, the J call TRBJ2-1; TRBD2 aligns across 10 bases. V trimming: 4 bases; J trimming: 0 bases; junction bases outside the gene matches: 6. The CDR3 totals 17 residues. The germline CDR1 and CDR2 sequences are MGHRA and YSYEKL. CDR3 sequence: CASSRSSGGLSYNEQFF. The CDR3 DNA reads TGCGCCAGCAGCCGCTCTAGCGGGGGCCTCTCCTACAATGAGCAGTTCTTC.

The sample holds a few counts of this clone. The rearrangement uses TRBV11-2 and TRBJ1-1, with D tentatively TRBD1 (5 bases). V dropped 6 bases and J dropped 6 bases, with 17 bases sitting between them. This CDR3 is built from 14 residues. The germline V gene has CDR1 SGHAT and CDR2 FQNNGV. CDR3 region: CASSLTGGDAEAFF. CDR3 nucleotides: TGTGCCAGCAGTTTAACGGGCGGGGACGCTGAAGCTTTCTTT.

This chain connects TRBV18 to TRBJ2-7, with a tentative D call TRBD2 (6 bases). This CDR3 region has 15 residues. Germline V gives CDR1 KGHSH, CDR2 LQKENI. The ends were cut back, 2 bases at V and 2 bases at J, with 13 bases in the middle. DNA for the CDR3: TGTGCCAGCTCACCAAGGAGGGAACTCCCCTACGAGCAGTACTTC. This gives the protein CASSPRRELPYEQYF.

The chain uses TRBV6-1 and TRBJ1-5, with 7 bases fitting TRBD1. CDR1 MNHNS and CDR2 SASEGT come from the germline V gene. CDR3 length: 16 amino acids. The V segment lost 2 bases and the J segment 5 bases; nucleotides outside the gene matches: 9. For the CDR3, the DNA is TGTGCCAGCAGTGAAAACAGGAGACAGGGCTATCAGCCCCAGCATTTT. Encoded protein: CASSENRRQGYQPQHF.

In nucleotides, the CDR3 is TGTGCCAGCAGTGAATCAGGGCTACCCTCCTACGAGCAGTACTTC. Its protein is CASSESGLPSYEQYF. This rearrangement joins TRBV25-1 to TRBJ2-7; perhaps TRBD1 as D (5 bases). Germline loops: CDR1 MGHDK, CDR2 SYGVNS. The CDR3 loop spans 15 amino acids. Trimming cost V 1 base and J 0 bases, with 10 bases left between them.

This chain links TRBV13 with TRBJ2-3; the match to TRBD2 covers 16 bases. The germline CDR1 and CDR2 sequences are PRHDT and FYEKMQ (reference sequence). V shed 5 bases, J shed 5 bases, and the junction held 7 bases outside the gene matches. This CDR3 has 17 amino acids. CDR3 nucleotides: TGTGCCAGCAGCCCAGGGACTAGCGGGGGGGCCATAGATACGCAGTATTTT. Encoded protein: CASSPGTSGGAIDTQYF.

The chain combines TRBV7-2 with TRBJ2-3; 9 nucleotides align to TRBD2. There are 13 residues in the CDR3. V dropped 4 bases and J dropped 13; count of bases not matched to a gene: 9. CDR1 is SGHTA, CDR2 FQGNSA, per germline. In DNA form, the CDR3 reads TGTGCCAGCAGCTCTAGTCCTAGCGGGGTAAAGTATTTT. The encoded protein is CASSSSPSGVKYF.

The V gene is TRBV29-1, the J gene TRBJ1-6; D uncertain. Germline assignment: CDR1 SQVTM and CDR2 ANQGSEA. The CDR3 length is 13 residues. V lost 6 bases and J lost 10, with 16 bases in between. This chain's CDR3 is CSVGEANGSPLHF. CDR3 nucleotide sequence: TGCAGCGTCGGGGAGGCGAATGGGTCACCCCTCCACTTT. Supplemented by reference TRBV29-1 and TRBJ1-6, the full variable domain reads SAVISQKPSRDICQRGTSLTIQCQVDSQVTMMFWYRQQPGQSLTLIATANQGSEATYESGFVIDKFPISRPNLTFSTLTVSNMSPEDSSIYLCSVGEANGSPLHFGNGTRLTVT.

The rearrangement links TRBV2 to TRBJ2-5, with D hard to call. CDR1 and CDR2 from the germline V gene are SNHLY and FYNNEI. This CDR3 has 14 residues. The V gene lost 6 bases and the J gene lost 0 bases, with 11 bases spanning the gap. The CDR3 loop reads CASRPDINQETQYF. The CDR3 bases are TGTGCCAGCAGGCCCGACATAAACCAAGAGACCCAGTACTTC.

The CDR3 loop reads CASSLLSGGAGTDTQYF. In DNA, the CDR3 is TGTGCCAGCAGCTTACTTAGCGGGGGGGCCGGCACAGATACGCAGTATTTT. This rearrangement joins TRBV11-2 to TRBJ2-3, with 11 positions matching TRBD2. The V segment lost 2 bases and the J segment 1 base; nucleotides outside the gene matches: 5. CDR1 and CDR2 (germline): SGHAT, FQNNGV. This CDR3 spans 17 amino acids.

CDR3 nucleotide sequence: TGTGCCAGCGGGACAGCCTCTAACTATGGCTACACCTTC. Protein: CASGTASNYGYTF. The V gene is TRBV27, the J gene TRBJ1-2; 7 bases map to TRBD1. V lost 8 bases, J lost 0 bases, and 3 bases stayed unmatched. The V gene's germline CDR1 is MNHEY and CDR2 SMNVEV (reference sequence). The length of the CDR3 is 13 residues.

This chain uses TRBV11-2 with TRBJ2-7; weak D call: TRBD2 (6 bases). Germline values: CDR1 SGHAT, CDR2 FQNNGV. Trimming took 8 bases from V and 2 from J, leaving 10 bases between them. CDR3 size: 12 residues. Here the CDR3 DNA reads TGTGCCAGCGCCGGAGGGGCCTACGAGCAGTACTTC. Translation gives CASAGGAYEQYF. The full variable domain, rest sourced from reference TRBV11-2 and TRBJ2-7, is EAGVAQSPRYKIIEKRQSVAFWCNPISGHATLYWYQQILGQGPKLLIQFQNNGVVDDSQLPKDRFSAERLKGVDSTLKIQPAKLEDSAVYLCASAGGAYEQYFGPGTRLTVT.

The chain joins TRBV5-6 to TRBJ1-6; D uncertain. The V end was cut by 2 bases, the J end by 5 bases, with 11 bases between. Germline CDR1 is SGHDT and CDR2 is YYEEEE. The CDR3 runs to 15 residues. The CDR3, as DNA: TGTGCCAGCAGCTTTCAGGCCATTGATAATTCACCCCTCCACTTT. Translating it yields CASSFQAIDNSPLHF.

The chain is built from TRBV10-3 and TRBJ2-2, with D tentatively TRBD2 (6 bases). CDR3 size: 15 residues. Germline loops: CDR1 ENHRY, CDR2 SYGVKD. V lost 4 bases, J lost 6 bases, and 15 bases lay in between. CDR3: CAISGREVGPGELFF. The DNA of the CDR3 is TGTGCCATCAGTGGCAGGGAGGTTGGGCCCGGGGAGCTGTTTTTT.

The gene calls are TRBV7-2 and TRBJ2-5; TRBD2 might be the D (7 bases). CDR1 and CDR2 from the germline V gene are SGHTA and FQGNSA. Trimming shortened V by 5 bases and J by 4 bases, and 14 bases separated the two germline ends. This CDR3 region has 14 residues. CDR3 coding DNA: TGTGCCAGCAGCCGTGGGGGGGGCATAGAGACCCAGTACTTC. Encoded protein: CASSRGGGIETQYF.

This chain uses TRBV7-3 with TRBJ1-2; D possibly corresponds to TRBD1 (6 bases). This CDR3 has 15 amino acids. V was shortened by 5 bases and J by 4 bases, with 17 bases between the two germline ends. CDR1 is SGHTA, CDR2 FQGTGA, per germline. In DNA form, the CDR3 reads TGTGCCAGCAGCCCATGGGGGCCTACTGTCTATGGCTACACCTTC. Translated: CASSPWGPTVYGYTF.

CDR3 bases: TGTGCCAGCATTCGGGGGGAGGGCACTAATGAAAAACTGTTTTTT. This translates into CASIRGEGTNEKLFF. The chain carries TRBV2 and TRBJ1-4, with D tentatively TRBD1 (5 bases). Germline loops: CDR1 SNHLY, CDR2 FYNNEI. The CDR3 consists of 15 residues. V was pared by 7 bases and J by 2 bases, with 14 bases between.

The chain combines TRBV3-1 (or the pseudogene TRBV3-2) with TRBJ2-7; TRBD1 matches at 7 bases. This CDR3 is built from 14 residues. Germline CDR1 is LGHDT and CDR2 is YNNKEL (reference sequence). Trimming at V came to 4 bases and at J to 3 bases, leaving 6 bases not matched to a gene. This CDR3 is CASSPRQGNYEQYF. The CDR3 DNA is TGTGCCAGCAGCCCACGACAGGGAAACTACGAGCAGTACTTC.

This clone was counted once. This chain uses TRBV12-5 with TRBJ2-5; TRBD1 agrees at 8 bases. V dropped 6 bases and J dropped 1; count of bases not matched to a gene: 7. The V gene's germline CDR1 is LGHNT and CDR2 FRNRAP. The CDR3 has 15 amino acids. CDR3 protein: CASGRTGHLQETQYF. In DNA, the CDR3 is TGTGCTAGTGGGAGGACAGGGCACCTCCAAGAGACCCAGTACTTC.

The CDR3 DNA reads as TGTGCCAGCAGTTACCCCTCCGGGACAGAACCCTACGAGCAGTACTTC. Protein product: CASSYPSGTEPYEQYF. The chain uses TRBV13 and TRBJ2-7, with TRBD1 matching over 7 bases. Germline-derived CDR1 and CDR2 are PRHDT and FYEKMQ (reference sequence). After removal of 6 bases from V and 2 bases from J, the junction contained 13 bases not matched to a gene. This CDR3 is built from 16 residues.

This sequence joins TRBV6-1 and TRBJ1-1; 9 positions match TRBD1. V lost 2 bases, J lost 2 bases, and 3 bases stayed unmatched. This CDR3 is 15 amino acids long. CDR1 MNHNS and CDR2 SASEGT come from the germline V gene. The CDR3 DNA follows: TGTGCCAGCAGTGAAAGACAGGGGGAAAACACTGAAGCTTTCTTT. As protein: CASSERQGENTEAFF.

The V gene is TRBV11-1, the J gene TRBJ1-1; D possibly corresponds to TRBD1 (6 bases). Germline-derived CDR1 and CDR2 are SGHAT and FQDESV (reference sequence). The CDR3 runs 14 residues. Trimming shortened V by 5 bases and J by 4 bases, and 14 bases separated the two germline ends. The DNA of the CDR3 is TGTGCCAGCAGCCTCAACAGGGTGGGCACTGAAGCTTTCTTT. Protein product: CASSLNRVGTEAFF.

The sample holds a few counts of this clone. The V call is TRBV15, the J call TRBJ2-7, with 8 bases identical to TRBD2. Germline-derived CDR1 and CDR2 are LNHNV and YYDKDF (reference sequence). The CDR3 extends over 14 amino acids. V was pared by 5 bases and J by 3 bases, with 6 bases of the junction left unmatched. The CDR3 protein is CATSLRGDYYEQYF. In nucleotides, the CDR3 is TGTGCCACCAGCCTGCGGGGGGACTACTACGAGCAGTACTTC.

CDR3 nucleotides: TGTGCCAGCAGTTCCACTGGGGGCATGGACACTGAAGCTTTCTTT. This codes for CASSSTGGMDTEAFF. V usage is TRBV5-4 and J usage is TRBJ1-1; maybe TRBD1 (6 bases). Germline V gene lookup returns CDR1 SGHNT and CDR2 YYREEE (reference sequence). V shed 5 bases and J shed 3 bases, with 17 bases lying between them. The length of the CDR3 is 15 residues.

On this clone itself: Different DNA sequences within this sample yield the same CDR3. This chain joins TRBV30 and TRBJ1-5; 8 bases match TRBD1. This CDR3 is 14 amino acids long. Per the germline V gene, CDR1 is GTSNPN and CDR2 is SVGIG (reference sequence). After removal of 1 base from V and 6 bases from J, the junction contained 5 bases not matched to a gene. CDR3 residues: CAWSGQGTGQPQHF. The CDR3 region has the DNA TGTGCCTGGAGTGGACAGGGGACGGGTCAGCCCCAGCATTTT. Together with reference TRBV30 and TRBJ1-5, the CDR3 gives the full variable domain: SQTIHQWPATLVQPVGSPLSLECTVEGTSNPNLYWYRQAAGRGLQLLFYSVGIGQISSEVPQNLSASRPQDRQFILSSKKLLLSDSGFYLCAWSGQGTGQPQHFGDGTRLSIL.

The rearrangement uses TRBV30 and TRBJ2-1; D might be TRBD1 (5 bases). Trimming pared 5 bases from V and 6 bases from J, leaving 14 bases between. CDR1 GTSNPN and CDR2 SVGIG come from the germline V gene (reference sequence). The CDR3 loop spans 13 amino acids. CDR3 amino acids: CAWDSGHGNEQFF. CDR3 nucleotides: TGTGCCTGGGATTCCGGACATGGCAATGAGCAGTTCTTC.